A selection of T cell receptor beta chains follows, all from one sample in a study of PD-L1 blockade in urothelial cancer. Data came from immunoSEQ multiplex PCR; TCRdb stores just in-frame clones and leaves some out. There are 66,000 or so clones in the sample; almost 90% occur only once, and about 11% lies in the top ten. The specimen was PBMCs, collected around atezolizumab (anti-PD-L1) treatment. The receptors stem from a man between 60 and 70 years old with urothelial cancer. Both conserved end residues are part of each CDR3. Fields, in order: J gene, V gene, D gene, clone size, CDR3 protein, CDR3 DNA. The D gene is left open where the match is weak. Size is omitted from some rows. Given values are once, few, many or a class for expanded clones.

J: TRBJ2-3
V: TRBV10-1
D: TRBD2
size: NA
CDR3: CASSPDSGLASDTQYF
DNA: TGCGCCAGCAGCCCGGACTCGGGACTAGCATCCGATACGCAGTATTTT

J: TRBJ2-5
V: TRBV4-3
D: NA
size: NA
CDR3: CASSQGYPGETQYF
DNA: TGCGCCAGCAGCCAAGGTTACCCCGGGGAGACCCAGTACTTC

J: TRBJ2-5
V: TRBV18
D: NA
size: NA
CDR3: CASSPRGIGGTSLETQYF
DNA: TGTGCCAGCTCACCAAGAGGGATTGGGGGGACCTCATTGGAGACCCAGTACTTC

J: TRBJ2-7
V: TRBV18
D: TRBD1
size: NA
CDR3: CASSPGTGISEQYF
DNA: TGTGCCAGCTCACCAGGGACAGGGATCTCCGAGCAGTACTTC

J: TRBJ1-2
V: TRBV25-1
D: NA
size: NA
CDR3: CASSISGTNYGYTF
DNA: TGTGCCAGCAGTATTTCAGGAACTAACTATGGCTACACCTTC

J: TRBJ2-2
V: TRBV5-1
D: TRBD1
size: NA
CDR3: CASSLGDRGSTGELFF
DNA: TGCGCCAGCAGCTTGGGGGACAGGGGCTCCACCGGGGAGCTGTTTTTT

J: TRBJ2-3
V: TRBV11-2
D: TRBD2
size: NA
CDR3: CASSLDRGRGGTDTQYF
DNA: TGTGCCAGCAGCTTAGATCGGGGGCGGGGGGGCACAGATACGCAGTATTTT

J: TRBJ2-5
V: TRBV7-9
D: TRBD1
size: NA
CDR3: CASSEDPISEGSPGGTQYF
DNA: TGTGCCAGCAGCGAAGACCCGATAAGCGAGGGCAGCCCAGGGGGGACCCAGTACTTC

J: TRBJ1-6
V: TRBV30
D: NA
size: once
CDR3: CAWRGTGSPLHF
DNA: TGTGCCTGGAGGGGAACAGGTTCACCCCTCCACTTT

J: TRBJ1-2
V: TRBV5-4
D: TRBD1
size: NA
CDR3: CASSLAGQGHNYGYTF
DNA: TGTGCCAGCAGCTTGGCAGGACAGGGACATAACTATGGCTACACCTTC

J: TRBJ2-1
V: TRBV12-5
D: TRBD2
size: NA
CDR3: CASNERGGGYNEQFF
DNA: TGTGCTAGTAACGAGCGGGGGGGAGGGTACAATGAGCAGTTCTTC

J: TRBJ1-5
V: TRBV7-9
D: NA
size: NA
CDR3: CASSHEGVNQPQHF
DNA: TGTGCCAGCAGCCACGAGGGGGTCAATCAGCCCCAGCATTTT

J: TRBJ1-1
V: TRBV30
D: TRBD1
size: NA
CDR3: CAWKSKGAGFFTEAFF
DNA: TGTGCCTGGAAATCGAAGGGGGCTGGTTTTTTCACTGAAGCTTTCTTT

J: TRBJ1-1
V: TRBV6-1
D: NA
size: NA
CDR3: CASRFSGTEAFF
DNA: TGTGCCAGCAGGTTTTCGGGGACTGAAGCTTTCTTT

J: TRBJ1-1
V: TRBV30
D: NA
size: NA
CDR3: CAWGPTENKAFF
DNA: TGTGCCTGGGGACCGACAGAAAACAAAGCTTTCTTT

J: TRBJ1-1
V: TRBV11-2
D: NA
size: NA
CDR3: CASSPSGLPLSAFF
DNA: TGTGCCAGCAGCCCGTCGGGACTCCCCTTGTCGGCTTTCTTT

J: TRBJ2-1
V: TRBV7-9
D: NA
size: NA
CDR3: CASSQTRGEQFF
DNA: TGTGCCAGCAGTCAGACTAGAGGTGAGCAGTTCTTC

J: TRBJ2-3
V: TRBV4-3
D: NA
size: NA
CDR3: CASSQDLGRGTDTQYF
DNA: TGCGCCAGCAGCCAAGATTTGGGCAGGGGCACAGATACGCAGTATTTT

J: TRBJ1-1
V: TRBV11-3
D: NA
size: NA
CDR3: CASSRLGGMNTEAFF
DNA: TGTGCCAGCAGCAGATTAGGCGGCATGAACACTGAAGCTTTCTTT

J: TRBJ2-2
V: TRBV11-3
D: NA
size: few
CDR3: CASQGETGELFF
DNA: TGTGCCAGCCAGGGTGAGACCGGGGAGCTGTTTTTT

J: TRBJ2-5
V: TRBV19
D: NA
size: NA
CDR3: CASSTWLAETQYF
DNA: TGTGCCAGTAGTACTTGGTTAGCGGAGACCCAGTACTTC

J: TRBJ1-4
V: TRBV14
D: NA
size: once
CDR3: CASSQGHLGGLHEKLFF
DNA: TGTGCCAGCAGCCAAGGCCACCTGGGCGGGTTGCATGAAAAACTGTTTTTT

J: TRBJ1-5
V: TRBV28
D: NA
size: few
CDR3: CASSFGEGRQPQHF
DNA: TGTGCCAGCAGTTTCGGGGAGGGACGGCAGCCCCAGCATTTT

J: TRBJ2-1
V: TRBV6-1
D: TRBD2
size: NA
CDR3: CASSVYGTSGSNEQFF
DNA: TGTGCCAGCAGTGTTTATGGGACTAGCGGATCCAATGAGCAGTTCTTC

J: TRBJ2-6
V: TRBV5-1
D: NA
size: NA
CDR3: CASSYTGSGANVLTF
DNA: TGCGCCAGCAGCTACACAGGCTCTGGGGCCAACGTCCTGACTTTC

J: TRBJ2-2
V: TRBV27
D: TRBD1
size: NA
CDR3: CASTMTGTANTGELFF
DNA: TGTGCCAGCACGATGACAGGGACGGCGAACACCGGGGAGCTGTTTTTT

J: TRBJ2-7
V: TRBV27
D: TRBD2
size: NA
CDR3: CASSLRAGGPYEQYF
DNA: TGTGCCAGCAGTTTACGCGCGGGGGGGCCCTACGAGCAGTACTTC

J: TRBJ1-3
V: TRBV7-2
D: NA
size: once
CDR3: CASSERQGSGNTIYF
DNA: TGTGCCAGCAGCGAACGTCAGGGCTCTGGAAACACCATATATTTT

J: TRBJ2-2
V: TRBV10-1
D: NA
size: NA
CDR3: CASSASNTGELFF
DNA: TGCGCCAGCAGTGCTTCGAACACCGGGGAGCTGTTTTTT

J: TRBJ2-4
V: TRBV2
D: NA
size: NA
CDR3: CASTGPGLAKNIQYF
DNA: TGTGCCAGCACCGGGCCAGGGTTGGCCAAAAACATTCAGTACTTC

J: TRBJ1-2
V: TRBV5-1
D: TRBD1
size: once
CDR3: CASSSGQGPRGGYTF
DNA: TGCGCCAGCAGCTCGGGACAGGGCCCCAGGGGTGGCTACACCTTC

J: TRBJ2-1
V: TRBV4-1
D: NA
size: once
CDR3: CASSQGPARAPNEQFF
DNA: TGCGCCAGCAGCCAAGGGCCCGCCAGGGCTCCCAATGAGCAGTTCTTC

J: TRBJ2-7
V: TRBV7-3
D: TRBD2
size: once
CDR3: CASSFLGRGEQYF
DNA: TGTGCCAGCAGCTTTTTGGGGAGGGGCGAGCAGTACTTC

J: TRBJ1-5
V: TRBV18
D: NA
size: NA
CDR3: CASSPAGSWGNQPQHF
DNA: TGTGCCAGCTCGCCAGCGGGTTCATGGGGCAATCAGCCCCAGCATTTT

J: TRBJ2-7
V: TRBV7-8
D: NA
size: NA
CDR3: CASSLDTGFVEQYF
DNA: TGTGCCAGCAGCTTAGATACAGGGTTCGTCGAGCAGTACTTC

J: TRBJ2-1
V: TRBV11-3
D: TRBD2
size: NA
CDR3: CASSYGTSGSYNEQFF
DNA: TGTGCCAGCAGCTACGGGACTAGCGGGAGTTACAATGAGCAGTTCTTC

J: TRBJ2-7
V: TRBV10-3
D: TRBD1
size: NA
CDR3: CAISPGQGIVSYEQYF
DNA: TGTGCCATCAGCCCGGGACAGGGGATTGTGTCCTACGAGCAGTACTTC

J: TRBJ2-7
V: TRBV5-4
D: NA
size: NA
CDR3: CASSLEGLEQYF
DNA: TGTGCCAGCAGCTTGGAGGGACTCGAGCAGTACTTC

J: TRBJ1-2
V: TRBV2
D: NA
size: NA
CDR3: CASSDLYGYTF
DNA: TGTGCCAGCAGTGATCTCTATGGCTACACCTTC

J: TRBJ2-7
V: TRBV27
D: TRBD1
size: NA
CDR3: CASSSPQGARYEQYF
DNA: TGTGCCAGCAGTTCCCCACAGGGGGCGCGGTACGAGCAGTACTTC

J: TRBJ2-7
V: TRBV20-1
D: NA
size: NA
CDR3: CSASGSYEQYF
DNA: TGCAGTGCTAGCGGGTCCTACGAGCAGTACTTC

J: TRBJ1-5
V: TRBV27
D: NA
size: NA
CDR3: CASSFARGGWPQHF
DNA: TGTGCCAGCAGTTTTGCTAGAGGAGGCTGGCCCCAGCATTTT

J: TRBJ2-5
V: TRBV5-1
D: NA
size: NA
CDR3: CASSLGGTRYQETQYF
DNA: TGCGCCAGCAGCTTGGGTGGGACACGGTACCAAGAGACCCAGTACTTC

J: TRBJ2-1
V: TRBV7-6
D: NA
size: NA
CDR3: CASSSHRAEKNEQFF
DNA: TGTGCCAGCAGCTCGCACAGGGCAGAGAAAAATGAGCAGTTCTTC

J: TRBJ2-1
V: TRBV5-1
D: NA
size: NA
CDR3: CASSPQVNNEQFF
DNA: TGCGCCAGCAGCCCCCAGGTAAACAATGAGCAGTTCTTC

J: TRBJ1-1
V: TRBV19
D: NA
size: NA
CDR3: CASSIEPGRITEAFF
DNA: TGTGCCAGTAGTATAGAGCCAGGGAGGATTACTGAAGCTTTCTTT

J: TRBJ2-7
V: TRBV15
D: NA
size: NA
CDR3: CATSRDWEFYEQYF
DNA: TGTGCCACCAGCAGAGATTGGGAGTTTTACGAGCAGTACTTC

J: TRBJ2-3
V: TRBV28
D: NA
size: NA
CDR3: CASSTPPNTQYF
DNA: TGTGCCAGCAGTACTCCCCCCAATACGCAGTATTTT